This passage covers 30 T cell receptor beta chains from one sample sequenced in a study of PD-1 blockade in classical Hodgkin lymphoma. TCRdb keeps only in-frame clones here, not all; method: immunoSEQ multiplex PCR. In the table there are 20,000 to 30,000 clones, roughly 90% of which are singletons. Stated time point: cycle 4 day 1 (C4D1), after six to seven weeks of nivolumab. Following autologous stem cell transplantation, relapse occurred in every patient, and exposure to brentuximab vedotin varied. Sequenced material: peripheral blood mononuclear cells (PBMCs), taken before the fourth cycle of nivolumab. The receptors stem from a human donor with classical Hodgkin lymphoma.

The gene calls are TRBV9 and TRBJ2-3, with D unresolved. The CDR3 sequence is 12 residues long. Trimming stripped 3 bases from V and 4 bases from J, with 6 bases between. Germline values: CDR1 SGDLS, CDR2 YYNGEE. CDR3 amino acids: CASSDRSDTQYF. DNA of the CDR3: TGTGCCAGCAGCGACCGGTCAGATACGCAGTATTTT.

The CDR3 protein is CASSPIRLAGAYTQYF. CDR3 sequence (DNA): TGTGCCAGCAGCCCTATACGGCTAGCGGGAGCATATACGCAGTATTTT. The chain employs TRBV11-2 and TRBJ2-3; 10 bases are a match to TRBD2. CDR1 and CDR2 (germline): SGHAT, FQNNGV. The CDR3 has 16 amino acids. V shed 5 bases and J 7 bases; nucleotides not matched to a gene: 12.

The genes are TRBV5-1 and TRBJ1-3, with a tentative D call TRBD1 (6 bases). V was trimmed by 2 bases and J by 3 bases, leaving 9 bases between them. CDR1 and CDR2 (germline): SGHRS, YFSETQ. CDR3 length equals 14 residues. The CDR3 sequence is CASSLQGGGNTIYF. The CDR3 bases are TGCGCCAGCAGCTTACAGGGCGGTGGAAACACCATATATTTT.

This clone came up a few times. DNA of the CDR3: TGCAGCGTCCCCGGGGAAAGGTCTTTCGGAGCTAACTATGGCTACACCTTC. Its translation is CSVPGERSFGANYGYTF. The genes are TRBV29-1 and TRBJ1-2; no clear D gene. Germline CDR1 is SQVTM and CDR2 is ANQGSEA. The CDR3 is made up of 17 amino acids. Trimming shortened V by 6 bases and J by 0 bases, and 23 bases separated the two germline ends.

The genes are TRBV6-5 and TRBJ2-1; no clear D. Germline V gives CDR1 MNHEY, CDR2 SVGAGI. The CDR3 spans 13 residues. V gave up 2 bases and J gave up 6 bases, with 8 bases separating them. CDR3 amino acids: CASSYGPLNEQFF. The CDR3 DNA reads TGTGCCAGCAGTTACGGGCCGCTCAATGAGCAGTTCTTC.

V and J are TRBV6-4 and TRBJ2-3; maybe TRBD1 (6 bases). Per the germline V gene, CDR1 is MRHNA and CDR2 is SNTAGT. Trimming removed 4 bases at V and 2 bases at J, with 7 bases between. This CDR3 region has 13 residues. The CDR3, as DNA: TGTGCCAGCAGTGGACAGGACACAGATACGCAGTATTTT. This translates into CASSGQDTDTQYF.

The rearrangement links TRBV6-4 to TRBJ2-2; no reliable D call. Germline CDR1 and CDR2: MRHNA and SNTAGT. The CDR3 totals 15 residues. Deletions cut 2 bases from V and 3 bases from J, with 10 bases between. This CDR3 is CASSDGEADTGELFF. The CDR3 DNA sequence: TGTGCCAGCAGTGACGGTGAGGCGGACACCGGGGAGCTGTTTTTT.

For the CDR3, the DNA is TGCGCCAGCAGCTCCGGGGGGCGCCCAGATACGCAGTATTTT. Translation: CASSSGGRPDTQYF. This sequence joins TRBV5-1 and TRBJ2-3; possible D gene TRBD2, 7 bases. Germline V gives CDR1 SGHRS, CDR2 YFSETQ. This CDR3 contains 14 residues. Trimming shortened V by 3 bases and J by 4 bases, and 12 bases separated the two germline ends.

The V gene is TRBV5-1, the J gene TRBJ2-2; TRBD1 matches 7 bases. The length of the CDR3 is 16 residues. The germline V gene encodes CDR1 SGHRS and CDR2 YFSETQ. V lost 0 bases to trimming and J lost 1 base; unmatched junction nucleotides: 3. The CDR3 sequence: CASSLGGQRNTGELFF. CDR3 nucleotides: TGCGCCAGCAGCTTGGGGGGACAGAGGAACACCGGGGAGCTGTTTTTT. The entire variable domain, with the rest obtained from reference TRBV5-1 and TRBJ2-2, is as follows: KAGVTQTPRYLIKTRGQQVTLSCSPISGHRSVSWYQQTPGQGLQFLFEYFSETQRNKGNFPGRFSGRQFSNSRSEMNVSTLELGDSALYLCASSLGGQRNTGELFFGEGSRLTVL.

The V gene is TRBV11-3, the J gene TRBJ2-1; the D gene is possibly TRBD2 (5 bases). The CDR3 has 16 residues. Germline V gene data show CDR1 as SGHNT and CDR2 as YENEEA. Trimming stripped 1 base from V and 7 bases from J, with 17 bases between. The CDR3 sequence: CASSLGFRLTGNEQFF. DNA for the CDR3: TGTGCCAGCAGCTTAGGATTTCGTCTTACGGGAAATGAGCAGTTCTTC. The full variable domain, completed using reference TRBV11-3 and TRBJ2-1, is EAGVVQSPRYKIIEKKQPVAFWCNPISGHNTLYWYLQNLGQGPELLIRYENEEAVDDSQLPKDRFSAERLKGVDSTLKIQPAELGDSAVYLCASSLGFRLTGNEQFFGPGTRLTVL.

This chain joins TRBV11-3 and TRBJ2-5; D may be TRBD1 (5 bases). Trimming left V 1 base short and J 4 bases short, with 13 bases between. Germline CDR1 reads SGHNT; CDR2 reads YENEEA. CDR3 length equals 15 residues. This CDR3 is CASSLASGFGETQYF. The CDR3 DNA reads TGTGCCAGCAGCTTAGCCTCAGGGTTTGGAGAGACCCAGTACTTC.

Comments on this clone: A read error may account for a junction end that differs from germline. The rearrangement links TRBV7-9 to TRBJ1-1, with D possibly TRBD1 on 6 matching bases. The length of the CDR3 is 13 residues. Germline lookup yields CDR1 SEHNR and CDR2 FQNEAQ (reference sequence). The CDR3 DNA reads TGTGCCAGCAGTATCCGAGGGGGACCTGAGGCTTTCTTT. It encodes CASSIRGGPEAFF.

The chain is built from TRBV19 and TRBJ2-5; 8 bases match TRBD2. CDR1 is LNHDA and CDR2 is SQIVND in the germline V gene (reference sequence). With V trimmed by 5 bases and J by 5 bases, 19 bases remained unmatched. This CDR3 has 18 residues. CDR3 amino acids: CASSENPRGAGGSETQYF. CDR3 coding DNA: TGTGCCAGTAGTGAAAACCCTCGAGGGGCGGGGGGATCTGAGACCCAGTACTTC.

The rearrangement joins TRBV11-2 to TRBJ2-5; TRBD1 matches 7 bases. This CDR3 region has 14 residues. The V segment lost 3 bases and the J segment 4 bases; nucleotides outside the gene matches: 5. CDR1 is SGHAT and CDR2 is FQNNGV in the germline V gene. CDR3 sequence reads: CASSLTGKRETQYF. The CDR3 DNA follows: TGTGCCAGCAGCTTGACAGGGAAGAGAGAGACCCAGTACTTC.

This clone was seen only once. V usage is TRBV10-1 and J usage is TRBJ1-2, with D unresolved. Germline CDR1 WNHNN, CDR2 SYGVQD (reference sequence). The CDR3 is 13 residues long. V shed 4 bases and J shed 3 bases, with 9 bases lying between them. CDR3 protein: CASSGGQDYGYTF. The CDR3 DNA is TGCGCCAGCAGTGGCGGGCAAGACTATGGCTACACCTTC.

This rearrangement joins TRBV5-5 to TRBJ1-5; D is unresolved. The CDR3 is 14 residues long. Looked up from germline, CDR1 is SGHKS and CDR2 is YYEKEE (reference sequence). Trimming removed 1 base at V and 4 bases at J, with 9 bases between. The CDR3 is CASSLFGGNQPQHF. The CDR3 nucleotides read TGTGCCAGCAGCTTGTTCGGTGGGAATCAGCCCCAGCATTTT.

The rearrangement uses TRBV27 and TRBJ1-1, with D possibly TRBD1 on 5 matching bases. The CDR3 sequence is 12 residues long. V dropped 3 bases and J dropped 10 bases, with 12 bases sitting between them. The germline CDR1 and CDR2 sequences are MNHEY and SMNVEV (reference sequence). Written as DNA, the CDR3 is TGTGCCAGCAGTTTCCTCCAGGGTAGAGCTTTCTTT. Translation gives CASSFLQGRAFF.

The chain combines TRBV6-1 with TRBJ1-5; D is perhaps TRBD1 (6 bases). V lost 3 bases, J lost 0 bases, and 12 bases lay in between. The CDR3 sequence is 16 residues long. Germline values: CDR1 MNHNS, CDR2 SASEGT. The DNA for the CDR3 is TGTGCCAGCAGTGATTGGGGGGCCGATAGCAATCAGCCCCAGCATTTT. Its translation: CASSDWGADSNQPQHF.

The rearrangement joins TRBV5-4 to TRBJ2-4, with D hard to call. The CDR3 loop spans 17 amino acids. The V end was cut by 4 bases, the J end by 0 bases, with 17 bases between. The germline gives CDR1 SGHNT, CDR2 YYREEE (reference sequence). The CDR3 is CASSQTIRTLAKNIQYF. The CDR3 DNA reads TGTGCCAGCAGCCAAACTATACGGACCCTAGCCAAAAACATTCAGTACTTC. The full variable domain, with the rest looked up from reference TRBV5-4 and TRBJ2-4, is ETGVTQSPTHLIKTRGQQVTLRCSSQSGHNTVSWYQQALGQGPQFIFQYYREEENGRGNFPPRFSGLQFPNYSSELNVNALELDDSALYLCASSQTIRTLAKNIQYFGAGTRLSVL.

The chain couples TRBV9 to TRBJ2-5; a weak D match, TRBD2 (5 bases). Looked up from germline, CDR1 is SGDLS and CDR2 is YYNGEE. The CDR3 is 16 amino acids. V was trimmed by 0 bases and J by 0 bases, leaving 12 bases between them. For the CDR3, the DNA is TGTGCCAGCAGCGTAGACCCAGCGGAGTACCAAGAGACCCAGTACTTC. Protein: CASSVDPAEYQETQYF.

The gene calls are TRBV5-4 and TRBJ2-7; 9 nucleotides line up with TRBD1. Germline V gene sequence: CDR1 SGHNT, CDR2 YYREEE (reference sequence). V lost 1 base to trimming and J lost 6 bases; unmatched junction nucleotides: 5. This CDR3 region has 14 residues. The CDR3 loop reads CASSLKQGAGEQYF. For the CDR3, the DNA is TGTGCCAGCAGCTTGAAACAGGGGGCGGGCGAGCAGTACTTC.

V and J are TRBV27 and TRBJ2-3; D is undetermined. Trimming took off 4 bases at V and 1 base at J, with 3 bases between the two ends. CDR3 size: 12 residues. Germline assignment: CDR1 MNHEY and CDR2 SMNVEV (reference sequence). CDR3 in amino acids: CASSSRTDTQYF. The CDR3 nucleotides read TGTGCCAGCAGTTCCCGCACAGATACGCAGTATTTT.

V usage is TRBV5-1 and J usage is TRBJ1-3, with D unresolved. This CDR3 spans 14 amino acids. The germline V gene encodes CDR1 SGHRS and CDR2 YFSETQ. V lost 1 base, J lost 1 base, and 6 bases lay in between. For the CDR3, the DNA is TGCGCCAGCAGCTTGATAGGTTCTGGAAACACCATATATTTT. Amino acids: CASSLIGSGNTIYF. The whole variable domain, remainder taken from reference TRBV5-1 and TRBJ1-3, is KAGVTQTPRYLIKTRGQQVTLSCSPISGHRSVSWYQQTPGQGLQFLFEYFSETQRNKGNFPGRFSGRQFSNSRSEMNVSTLELGDSALYLCASSLIGSGNTIYFGEGSWLTVV.

This clone was recorded once. The chain recombines TRBV30 with TRBJ2-7; D not resolved. Deletions cut 0 bases from V and 4 bases from J, with 10 bases between. Germline CDR1 reads GTSNPN; CDR2 reads SVGIG (reference sequence). This CDR3 has 13 residues. The chain's CDR3 is CAWSVSRSYEQYF. CDR3 in DNA: TGTGCCTGGAGTGTCTCTCGCAGTTACGAGCAGTACTTC.

The chain joins TRBV15 to TRBJ2-3, with D possibly being TRBD1 (6 bases). Germline V gene sequence: CDR1 LNHNV, CDR2 YYDKDF (reference sequence). The length of the CDR3 is 17 residues. V dropped 0 bases and J dropped 2 bases, with 15 bases sitting between them. The CDR3: CATSRDPPGASTDTQYF. DNA of the CDR3: TGTGCCACCAGCAGAGATCCCCCAGGGGCGTCCACAGATACGCAGTATTTT.

The V gene is TRBV7-3, the J gene TRBJ2-1; perhaps TRBD2 as D (6 bases). Germline values: CDR1 SGHTA, CDR2 FQGTGA. The CDR3 consists of 15 residues. V lost 3 bases and J 4 bases, leaving 13 bases between the germline ends. The chain's CDR3 is CASSFQGGVYNEQFF. CDR3 DNA sequence: TGTGCCAGCAGCTTTCAGGGCGGGGTATACAATGAGCAGTTCTTC.

The gene calls are TRBV6-5 and TRBJ1-1, with 7 bases identical to TRBD1. Germline lookup yields CDR1 MNHEY and CDR2 SVGAGI. Trimming cost V 6 bases and J 2 bases; bases outside gene matches: 9. The CDR3 length is 15 residues. DNA of the CDR3: TGTGCCAGCAGAATACAGGGGTGGTTAAACACTGAAGCTTTCTTT. This encodes CASRIQGWLNTEAFF.

V usage is TRBV4-2 and J usage is TRBJ2-3, with 15 bases identical to TRBD2. Germline CDR1 LGHNA, CDR2 YNFKEQ. The CDR3 runs to 16 residues. The V gene end was trimmed by 1 base and the J gene end by 4 bases; junction bases not matched to a gene: 0. Here the CDR3 DNA reads TGTGCCAGCAGCCAAGGGACTAGCGGGAGGGCAGATACGCAGTATTTT. Protein sequence: CASSQGTSGRADTQYF.

The chain has TRBV11-2 and TRBJ2-3, with D possibly being TRBD1 (5 bases). Germline V gives CDR1 SGHAT, CDR2 FQNNGV. CDR3 length: 15 residues. V was trimmed by 1 base and J by 2 bases, leaving 10 bases between them. The CDR3 sequence is CASSLVGRDTDTQYF. The CDR3 nucleotides read TGTGCCAGCAGCTTAGTTGGCAGGGACACAGATACGCAGTATTTT.

V is TRBV15 and J is TRBJ2-5; 9 bases agree with TRBD2. The CDR3 length is 18 residues. The germline V gene encodes CDR1 LNHNV and CDR2 YYDKDF (reference sequence). Trimming cost V 0 bases and J 4 bases; bases outside gene matches: 12. The CDR3 coding sequence is TGTGCCACCAGCAGAGATTTTGCTAGCGGGAATATTCCAGAGACCCAGTACTTC. As protein: CATSRDFASGNIPETQYF.